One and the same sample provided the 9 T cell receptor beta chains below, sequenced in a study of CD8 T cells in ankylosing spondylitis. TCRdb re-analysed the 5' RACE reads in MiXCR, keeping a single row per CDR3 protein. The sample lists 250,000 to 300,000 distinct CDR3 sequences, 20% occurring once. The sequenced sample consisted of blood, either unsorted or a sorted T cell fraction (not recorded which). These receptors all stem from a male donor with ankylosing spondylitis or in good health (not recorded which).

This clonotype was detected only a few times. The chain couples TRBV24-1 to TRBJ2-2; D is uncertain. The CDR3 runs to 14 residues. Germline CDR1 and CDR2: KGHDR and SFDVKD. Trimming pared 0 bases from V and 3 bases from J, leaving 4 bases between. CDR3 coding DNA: TGTGCCACCAGTGATTTGGAGTACACCGGGGAGCTGTTTTTT. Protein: CATSDLEYTGELFF.

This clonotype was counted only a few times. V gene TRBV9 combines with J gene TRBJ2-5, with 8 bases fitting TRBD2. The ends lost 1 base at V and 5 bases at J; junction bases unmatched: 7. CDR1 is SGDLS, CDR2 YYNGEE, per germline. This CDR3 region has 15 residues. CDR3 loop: CASSVSGSGFETQYF. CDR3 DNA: TGTGCCAGCAGCGTAAGCGGGAGCGGGTTTGAGACCCAGTACTTC.

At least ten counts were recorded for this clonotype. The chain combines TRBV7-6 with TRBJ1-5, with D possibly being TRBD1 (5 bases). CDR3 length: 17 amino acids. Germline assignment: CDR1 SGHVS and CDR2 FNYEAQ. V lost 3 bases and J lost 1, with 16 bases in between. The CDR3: CASSLPKGSPSNQPQHF. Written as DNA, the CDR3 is TGTGCCAGCAGCTTGCCCAAGGGGTCCCCCAGCAATCAGCCCCAGCATTTT.

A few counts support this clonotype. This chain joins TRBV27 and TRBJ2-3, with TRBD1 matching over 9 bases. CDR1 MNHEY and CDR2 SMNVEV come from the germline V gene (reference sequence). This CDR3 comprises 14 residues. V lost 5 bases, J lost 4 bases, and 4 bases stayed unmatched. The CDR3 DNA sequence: TGTGCCAGCAGTCACAGGGGGCAAGCAGATACGCAGTATTTT. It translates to CASSHRGQADTQYF.

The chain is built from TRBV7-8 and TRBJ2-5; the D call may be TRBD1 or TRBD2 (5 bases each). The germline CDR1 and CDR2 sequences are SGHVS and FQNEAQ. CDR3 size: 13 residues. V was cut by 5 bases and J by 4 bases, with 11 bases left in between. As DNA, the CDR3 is TGTGCCAGCAGCCCAAGGGGAGCAGAGACCCAGTACTTC. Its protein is CASSPRGAETQYF.

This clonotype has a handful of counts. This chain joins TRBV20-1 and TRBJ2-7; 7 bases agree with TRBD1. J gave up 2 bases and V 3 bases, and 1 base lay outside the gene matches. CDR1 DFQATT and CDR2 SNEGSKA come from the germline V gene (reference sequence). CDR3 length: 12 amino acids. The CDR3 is CSARTGTYEQYV. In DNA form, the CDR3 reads TGCAGTGCTAGGACAGGGACCTACGAGCAGTACGTC.

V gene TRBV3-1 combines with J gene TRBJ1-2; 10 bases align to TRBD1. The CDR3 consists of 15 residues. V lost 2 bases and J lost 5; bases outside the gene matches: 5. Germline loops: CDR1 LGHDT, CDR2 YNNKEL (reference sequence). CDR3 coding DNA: TGTGCCAGCAGCCAACCCGGGACAGGGGTATATGGCTACACCTTC. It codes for CASSQPGTGVYGYTF.

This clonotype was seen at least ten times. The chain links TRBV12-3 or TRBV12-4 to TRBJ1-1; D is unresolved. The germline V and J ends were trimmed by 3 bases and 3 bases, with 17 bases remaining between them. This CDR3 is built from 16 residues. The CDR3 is CASSFSRRSRDTEAFF. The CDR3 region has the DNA TGTGCCAGCAGTTTTTCCAGACGGTCTCGGGACACTGAAGCTTTCTTT.

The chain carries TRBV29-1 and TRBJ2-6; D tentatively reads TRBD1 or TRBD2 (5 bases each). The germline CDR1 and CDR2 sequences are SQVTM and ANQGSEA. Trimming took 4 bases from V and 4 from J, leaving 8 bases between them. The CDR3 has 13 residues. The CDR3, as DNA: TGCAGCGTTGGGGGGATGGGGGCCAACGTCCTGACTTTC. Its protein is CSVGGMGANVLTF.